What follows are 5 T cell receptor beta chains derived from one specimen sequenced in a study of PD-1 blockade in classical Hodgkin lymphoma. Assay: immunoSEQ multiplex PCR; the TCRdb copy retains only in-frame clones and omits some. The sample lists about 98,000 clones, just under 95% seen once, with about 2.8% in the top ten. All the patients suffered relapse after autologous stem cell transplantation, and brentuximab vedotin exposure differed. Sample: peripheral blood mononuclear cells (PBMCs), taken at baseline. The receptors were sampled from a human donor with classical Hodgkin lymphoma.

J is TRBJ1-2 and V is TRBV28; D is unresolved. The CDR3 sequence is 12 residues long. Trimming stripped 6 bases from V and 8 bases from J, with 13 bases between. The V gene's germline CDR1 is MDHEN and CDR2 SYDVKM. CDR3 region: CASSGRFDGYTF. The CDR3 region has the DNA TGTGCCAGCAGCGGACGGTTTGACGGCTACACCTTC.

This chain connects TRBV19 to TRBJ1-1; TRBD1 aligns across 7 bases. The CDR3 covers 13 residues. Germline CDR1 and CDR2: LNHDA and SQIVND (reference sequence). V dropped 6 bases and J dropped 8; count of bases not matched to a gene: 9. CDR3: CASRKQGETEAFF. The CDR3 nucleotides are TGTGCCAGTAGGAAGCAGGGGGAGACAGAAGCTTTCTTT.

The chain links TRBV6-4 to TRBJ2-6, with D unresolved. CDR3 size: 15 residues. V lost 5 bases, J lost 0 bases, and 8 bases lay in between. Germline V gene lookup returns CDR1 MRHNA and CDR2 SNTAGT. CDR3 coding DNA: TGTGCCAGCAGTCGGTGCTCCTCTGGGGCCAACGTCCTGACTTTC. This sequence encodes CASSRCSSGANVLTF.

The chain links TRBV5-1 to TRBJ2-4; the D is unclear. Germline V gives CDR1 SGHRS, CDR2 YFSETQ. Deletions cut 0 bases from V and 9 bases from J, with 7 bases between. The CDR3 spans 12 residues. CDR3 sequence reads: CASSLELGIQYF. The CDR3 bases are TGCGCCAGCAGCTTGGAGTTGGGCATTCAGTACTTC.

The chain links TRBV7-6 to TRBJ2-7; a weak D match, TRBD1 (6 bases). The germline V gene has CDR1 SGHVS and CDR2 FNYEAQ. This CDR3 has 14 residues. Deletions cut 1 base from V and 7 bases from J, with 14 bases between. In nucleotides, the CDR3 is TGTGCCAGCAGCTTAGGAACAGGGCCGGAGGAGCAGTACTTC. It translates to CASSLGTGPEEQYF. The full variable domain, completed using reference TRBV7-6 and TRBJ2-7, is GAGVSQSPRYKVTKRGQDVALRCDPISGHVSLYWYRQALGQGPEFLTYFNYEAQQDKSGLPNDRFSAERPEGSISTLTIQRTEQRDSAMYRCASSLGTGPEEQYFGPGTRLTVT.